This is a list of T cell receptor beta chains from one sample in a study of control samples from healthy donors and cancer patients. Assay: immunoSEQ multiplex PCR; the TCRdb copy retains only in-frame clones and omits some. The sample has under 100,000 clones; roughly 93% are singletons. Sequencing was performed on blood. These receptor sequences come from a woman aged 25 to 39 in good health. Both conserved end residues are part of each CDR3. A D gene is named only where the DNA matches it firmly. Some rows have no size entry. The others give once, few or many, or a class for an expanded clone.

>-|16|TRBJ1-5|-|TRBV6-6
CASSYSGQSSNQPQHF
TGTGCCAGCAGTTACTCCGGACAGTCTAGCAATCAGCCCCAGCATTTT
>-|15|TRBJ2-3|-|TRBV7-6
CASSLPSGGADTQYF
TGTGCCAGCAGCTTACCGTCGGGGGGCGCAGATACGCAGTATTTT
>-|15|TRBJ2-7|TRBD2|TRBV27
CASRVRLAGLYEQYF
TGTGCCAGCAGAGTCCGACTAGCGGGACTCTACGAGCAGTACTTC
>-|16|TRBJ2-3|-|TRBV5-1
CASTRGNTGWQDTQYF
TGCGCCAGCACACGGGGTAATACGGGGTGGCAGGATACGCAGTATTTT
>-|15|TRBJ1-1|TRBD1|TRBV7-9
CASSMRTGWNTEAFF
TGTGCCAGCAGCATGAGGACAGGGTGGAACACTGAAGCTTTCTTT
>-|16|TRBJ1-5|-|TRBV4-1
CASSQDSRAGNQPQHF
TGCGCCAGCAGCCAAGATTCTAGGGCAGGTAATCAGCCCCAGCATTTT
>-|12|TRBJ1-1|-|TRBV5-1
CASRGRGAEAFF
TGCGCCAGCAGGGGGAGGGGGGCTGAAGCTTTCTTT
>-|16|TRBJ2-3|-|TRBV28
CASSHQVSQGGDTQYF
TGTGCCAGCAGCCATCAGGTTTCCCAGGGGGGGGATACGCAGTATTTT
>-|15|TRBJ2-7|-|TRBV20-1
CSASSLRSGASEQYF
TGCAGTGCTAGTAGTTTGCGGTCAGGGGCGAGCGAGCAGTACTTC
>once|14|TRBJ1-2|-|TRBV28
CASSVPRDYYGYTF
TGTGCCAGCAGTGTGCCGCGGGACTACTATGGCTACACCTTC
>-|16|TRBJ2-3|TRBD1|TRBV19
CASQRNRDSFPDTQYF
TGTGCCAGCCAAAGGAACCGGGACAGTTTTCCAGATACGCAGTATTTT
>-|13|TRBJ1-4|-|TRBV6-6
CATAQQGNEKLFF
TGTGCCACGGCGCAACAGGGCAATGAAAAACTGTTTTTT
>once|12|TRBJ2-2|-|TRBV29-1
CSVGGSTGELFF
TGCAGCGTTGGAGGTAGCACCGGGGAGCTGTTTTTT
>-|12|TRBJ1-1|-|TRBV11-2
CASSLVVSEAFF
TGTGCCAGCAGCTTAGTAGTATCTGAAGCTTTCTTT
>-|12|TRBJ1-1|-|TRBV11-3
CASSLEGTKAFF
TGTGCCAGCAGCTTAGAAGGGACCAAAGCTTTCTTT
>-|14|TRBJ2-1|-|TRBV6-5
CASSYSKRGNEQFF
TGTGCCAGCAGTTACTCGAAAAGGGGGAATGAGCAGTTCTTC
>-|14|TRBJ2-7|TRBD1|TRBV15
CATSRTGGGYEQYF
TGTGCCACCAGCAGGACAGGGGGCGGATACGAGCAGTACTTC
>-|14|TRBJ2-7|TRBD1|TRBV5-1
CASSLRQGLGEQYF
TGCGCCAGCAGCCTGCGACAGGGGCTTGGCGAGCAGTACTTC
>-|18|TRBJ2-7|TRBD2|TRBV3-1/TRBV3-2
CASSQGLAHGGRYSEQYF
TGTGCCAGCAGCCAAGGACTAGCTCACGGCGGGAGGTATAGCGAGCAGTACTTC
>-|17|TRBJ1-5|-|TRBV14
CASSPRAPMFGNQPQHF
TGTGCCAGCAGCCCGAGAGCTCCTATGTTTGGCAATCAGCCCCAGCATTTT
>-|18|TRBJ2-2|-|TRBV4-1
CASSQLPGGSHNTGELFF
TGCGCCAGCAGCCAATTACCTGGAGGGAGCCACAACACCGGGGAGCTGTTTTTT
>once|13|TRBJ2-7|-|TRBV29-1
CSAGSPRGYEQYF
TGCAGCGCCGGGAGCCCCAGGGGATACGAGCAGTACTTC
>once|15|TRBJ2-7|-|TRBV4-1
CASSQDPRTFYEQYF
TGCGCCAGCAGCCAAGATCCCCGGACTTTCTACGAGCAGTACTTC
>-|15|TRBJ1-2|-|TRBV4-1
CASSQALGRSYGYTF
TGCGCCAGCAGCCAAGCACTAGGACGGAGCTATGGCTACACCTTC
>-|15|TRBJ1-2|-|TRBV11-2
CASSLAYQIGVGYTF
TGTGCCAGCAGCTTAGCTTACCAGATTGGCGTCGGCTACACCTTC
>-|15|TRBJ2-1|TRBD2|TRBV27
CASSLLAGGYNEQFF
TGTGCCAGCAGTTTATTAGCGGGGGGCTACAATGAGCAGTTCTTC
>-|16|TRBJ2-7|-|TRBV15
CATSRDLRGSGSEQYF
TGTGCCACCAGCAGGGACCTCAGAGGTAGTGGTTCCGAGCAGTACTTC
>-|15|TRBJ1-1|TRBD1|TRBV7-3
CASSLTGTENTEAFF
TGTGCCAGCAGCTTAACGGGGACAGAGAACACTGAAGCTTTCTTT
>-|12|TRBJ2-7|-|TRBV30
CAWSRVGYEQYF
TGTGCCTGGAGCAGGGTGGGCTACGAGCAGTACTTC
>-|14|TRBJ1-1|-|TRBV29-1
CSARSSGVRTEAFF
TGCAGCGCCCGCAGTTCAGGAGTACGCACTGAAGCTTTCTTT
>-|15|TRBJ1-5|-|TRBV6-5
CASSYSTDSNQPQHF
TGTGCCAGCAGTTACTCGACAGATAGCAATCAGCCCCAGCATTTT
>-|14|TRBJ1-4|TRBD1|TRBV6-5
CASSLGTGDEKLFF
TGTGCCAGCAGTTTGGGGACAGGGGATGAAAAACTGTTTTTT
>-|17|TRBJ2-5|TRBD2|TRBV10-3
CAISESGSGGSKETQYF
TGTGCCATCAGTGAGTCGGGTAGCGGGGGGTCTAAAGAGACCCAGTACTTC
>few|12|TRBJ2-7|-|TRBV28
CASSLYLAEQYF
TGTGCCAGCAGTTTGTATTTAGCCGAGCAGTACTTC
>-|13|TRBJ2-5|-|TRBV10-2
CASSVWTQETQYF
TGCGCCAGCAGTGTTTGGACTCAAGAGACCCAGTACTTC
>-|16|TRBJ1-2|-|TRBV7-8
CASSLPRVGGAEGYTF
TGTGCCAGCAGCTTACCCCGGGTGGGGGGCGCGGAAGGCTACACCTTC
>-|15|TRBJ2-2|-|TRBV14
CASSQDFIPEGELFF
TGTGCCAGCAGCCAAGACTTCATCCCTGAGGGGGAGCTGTTTTTT
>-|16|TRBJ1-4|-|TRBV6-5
CASSYRGAQTNEKLFF
TGTGCCAGCAGTTACAGGGGGGCGCAGACTAATGAAAAACTGTTTTTT
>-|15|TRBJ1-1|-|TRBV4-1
CASSPVGTPNTEAFF
TGCGCCAGCAGCCCCGTTGGGACACCAAACACTGAAGCTTTCTTT
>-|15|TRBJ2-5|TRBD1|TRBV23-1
CASSPGQNFQETQYF
TGCGCCAGCAGTCCGGGACAGAACTTTCAAGAGACCCAGTACTTC
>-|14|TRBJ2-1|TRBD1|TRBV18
CASSPRTGADEQFF
TGTGCCAGCTCACCCAGGACAGGGGCAGATGAGCAGTTCTTC
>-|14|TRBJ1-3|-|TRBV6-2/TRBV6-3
CASSYTGSGNTIYF
TGTGCCAGCAGTTACACAGGGTCCGGAAACACCATATATTTT
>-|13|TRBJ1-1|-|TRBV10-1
CASSGSGDTEAFF
TGCGCCAGCAGTGGGTCCGGGGACACTGAAGCTTTCTTT
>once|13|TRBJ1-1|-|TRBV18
CASSPPGNTEAFF
TGTGCCAGCTCACCACCGGGGAACACTGAAGCTTTCTTT
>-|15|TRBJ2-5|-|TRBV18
CASSPREDTQETQYF
TGTGCCAGCTCACCAAGGGAGGACACCCAAGAGACCCAGTACTTC
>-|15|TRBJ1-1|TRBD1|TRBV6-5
CASSYQSGGRDEAFF
TGTGCCAGCAGTTACCAATCAGGGGGGCGCGATGAAGCTTTCTTT
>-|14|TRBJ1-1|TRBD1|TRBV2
CASSETGGGMGAFF
TGTGCCAGCAGTGAAACAGGGGGCGGGATGGGAGCTTTCTTT
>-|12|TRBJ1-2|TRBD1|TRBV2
CAGSETGDGYTF
TGTGCCGGATCAGAGACAGGGGATGGCTACACCTTC
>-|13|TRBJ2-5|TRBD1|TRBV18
CASSLTGEETQYF
TGTGCCAGCTCACTAACAGGGGAGGAGACCCAGTACTTC
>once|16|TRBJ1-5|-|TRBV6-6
CASRTDSGRSNQPQHF
TGTGCCAGCAGAACGGACAGCGGCCGTAGCAATCAGCCCCAGCATTTT
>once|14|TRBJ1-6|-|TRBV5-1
CASSFREGNSPLHF
TGCGCCAGCAGCTTCCGGGAGGGAAATTCACCCCTCCACTTT
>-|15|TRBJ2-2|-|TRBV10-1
CASSPDPLRTGELFF
TGCGCCAGCAGTCCAGACCCCTTGAGGACCGGGGAGCTGTTTTTT
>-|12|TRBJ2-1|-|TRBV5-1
CASSLVEGEQFF
TGCGCCAGCAGCTTGGTAGAGGGGGAGCAGTTCTTC
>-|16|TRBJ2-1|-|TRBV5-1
CASSLGPSVLYNEQFF
TGCGCCAGCAGCTTGGGCCCTAGCGTCCTCTACAATGAGCAGTTCTTC
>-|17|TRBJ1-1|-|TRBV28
CASSELPRRGANTEAFF
TGTGCCAGCAGTGAATTACCGAGAAGGGGAGCGAACACTGAAGCTTTCTTT
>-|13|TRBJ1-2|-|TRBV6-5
CASAAGGSYGYTF
TGTGCCAGCGCGGCGGGGGGTAGCTATGGCTACACCTTC
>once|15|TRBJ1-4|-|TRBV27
CASRDSRAGNEKLFF
TGTGCCAGCAGAGATTCGAGAGCGGGTAATGAAAAACTGTTTTTT